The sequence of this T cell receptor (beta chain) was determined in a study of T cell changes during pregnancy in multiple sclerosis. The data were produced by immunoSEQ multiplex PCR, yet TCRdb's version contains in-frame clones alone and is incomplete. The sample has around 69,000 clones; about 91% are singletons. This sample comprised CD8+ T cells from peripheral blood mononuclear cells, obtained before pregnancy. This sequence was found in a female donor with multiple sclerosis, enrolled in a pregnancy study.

The CDR3 DNA follows: TGTGCCACCAGCAGAGATTCAGGGGAGTACGAGCAGTACTTC. This translates into CATSRDSGEYEQYF. The rearrangement links TRBV15 to TRBJ2-7; a weak D match, TRBD1 (6 bases). V lost 0 bases to trimming and J lost 4 bases, with 10 bases between them. Germline V lookup: CDR1 LNHNV, CDR2 YYDKDF (reference sequence). The length of the CDR3 is 14 residues.